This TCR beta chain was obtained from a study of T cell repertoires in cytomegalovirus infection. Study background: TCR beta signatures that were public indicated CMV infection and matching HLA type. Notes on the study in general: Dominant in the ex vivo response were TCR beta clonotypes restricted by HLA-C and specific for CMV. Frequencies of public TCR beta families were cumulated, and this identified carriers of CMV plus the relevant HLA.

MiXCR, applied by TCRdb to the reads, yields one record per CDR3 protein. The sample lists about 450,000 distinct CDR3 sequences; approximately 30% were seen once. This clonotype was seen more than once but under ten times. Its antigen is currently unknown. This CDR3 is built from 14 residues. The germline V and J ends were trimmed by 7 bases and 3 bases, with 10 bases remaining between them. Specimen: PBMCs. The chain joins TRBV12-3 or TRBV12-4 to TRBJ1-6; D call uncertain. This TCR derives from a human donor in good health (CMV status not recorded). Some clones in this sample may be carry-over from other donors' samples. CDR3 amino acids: CASTLGVYNSPLHF. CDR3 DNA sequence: TGTGCCAGCACCTTGGGCGTCTATAATTCACCCCTCCACTTT.